This T cell receptor beta chain was profiled in a study of cytomegalovirus exposure and HLA in healthy donors. Study observations and caveats: It was approximately 150 TCR beta chains that were listed as cytomegalovirus-associated. Sequence variants that were highly shared formed a cluster that was likely a sequencing artifact.

The PCR made use of 60 Vbeta and 13 Jbeta primers. Libraries were prepared by immunoSEQ multiplex PCR; TCRdb keeps only in-frame clonotypes and omits some of them. This table holds under 100,000 clones, roughly 70% found once. A remark on this clone: The antigen is unknown. One end of the junction does not line up with germline, which may come from a read error.

The source is a woman in her 50s in good health and CMV-seropositive. The specimen sequenced was PBMCs.

The DNA of the CDR3 is TGTGCCAGCAAAAGGACAGTCAATCGGCCCCAGCATTTT. It yields the protein CASKRTVNRPQHF. J is TRBJ1-5 and V is TRBV2, with D tentatively TRBD1 (6 bases). This CDR3 has 13 amino acids. In germline, CDR1 is SNHLY, CDR2 FYNNEI.